The clone carrying this T cell receptor beta chain was seen at least ten times. Its antigen is as yet unknown. These data belong to a study of T cells in Graves' hyperthyroidism and ophthalmopathy. Patients aged 18 to 65 had newly diagnosed hyperthyroidism of under 2 months' duration. Uncontrolled infection, other autoimmune disease, pregnancy or lactation led to exclusion. The source of the PBMCs was 10 ml of fresh peripheral blood. RNA transcripts served as the template for amplifying TCR beta CDR3 regions. The HTBI primer set was used in a first-round RT-PCR of the TCR CDR3. TCRdb passed the multiplex PCR reads through MiXCR, listing each CDR3 protein once. The profile covers 600,000 to 650,000 distinct CDR3 sequences, with 15% to 20% appearing a single time and around 4% taken by the ten largest. Study observations and caveats: Ophthalmopathy and stable hyperthyroidism were told apart by a 13 V-J model.

Trimming took off 5 bases at V and 6 bases at J, with 17 bases between the two ends. Germline V lookup: CDR1 MNHNS, CDR2 SASEGT. The CDR3 loop spans 15 amino acids. The genes are TRBV6-1 and TRBJ1-5; D is perhaps TRBD1 (5 bases). The sequence derives from a woman in her twenties or thirties with Graves' hyperthyroidism. The specimen was blood. As DNA, the CDR3 is TGTGCCAGCAGTCAAATGGGGGTGGGAAGTCAGCCCCAGCATTTT. This translates into CASSQMGVGSQPQHF.